The following is a T cell receptor beta chain sequence with its context. Its antigen is not yet known. No clone much larger than this one lies a single base away; base qualities are absent. The sample belongs to a study of cytomegalovirus exposure and HLA in healthy donors (dated by TCRdb to 2016 to 2017). With respect to the entire study: According to a later analysis, one platform produced both the 100 to 150 validation repertoires and the roughly 640 repertoires of the first cohort. To predict cytomegalovirus infection status, the study combined high-throughput TCR immunosequencing, statistical association of individual TCRs with disease status, and machine learning. Besides the first cohort of 666 subjects, a separate validation cohort made up of 120 different subjects was used. The aim of the study was to test whether cataloging public T cell receptors could identify signatures of past pathogen exposure. The paper's findings and limits, for the study overall: Most TCR sequences were observed very rarely across donors, whereas some public TCRs were present in many individuals. Subsequent analysis determined that TCRs grouped into clusters in the first cohort also showed a tendency toward co-occurrence across the roughly 110 validation repertoires, and roughly 95% of cluster scores exceeded 0. A later analysis lacked HLA typing for the validation cohort, so it scored co-occurrence in that cohort across all 120 or so repertoires. A total of some 180 TCR beta chains were listed by the study as associated with cytomegalovirus. In both the original and validation cohorts, the classifier was reported to diagnose cytomegalovirus status with high specificity and sensitivity. A few of the identified cytomegalovirus-associated TCR beta chains were confirmed in vitro to be specific for cytomegalovirus antigens. The authors suggested that the approach could potentially be extended to other disease states and immunological phenotypes.

Donors formed part of the validation cohort, which comprised 120 subjects and was distinct from the first cohort of under 850 subjects. The trim is 0 bases for V and 7 bases for J, with a gap of 13 bases between the germline ends. The CDR3 goes from the cysteine to the phenylalanine over 15 residues. The entry retains the CDR3 DNA only, 45 bases that are in frame from base 1. In the germline V gene, CDR1 corresponds to SGDLS and CDR2 to YYNGEE. Library creation used the immunoSEQ multiplex PCR assay. In the original analysis: A statistical classification framework was developed to diagnose cytomegalovirus status using the catalog of TCR beta chain sequences. What TCRdb holds here is the immuneACCESS table cut down to in-frame rearrangements. Part of the clones is not present; checked against another copy, under half of the missing clones reflect an unresolved V gene, and the others are unexplained. From that table come the V and J calls and clone size; the DNA was used to work out D and trimming. Recorded for this sample are more than 120,000 clones; about 87% of them occurred a single time. The ten largest clones capture roughly 10% of the sample.

This sequence uses TRBV9 and TRBJ1-4; D gene: possibly TRBD1, on 6 matching bases. The clonotype comes from a man younger than 30 in good health and CMV-seropositive. What was sequenced was PBMCs. The DNA is TGTGCCAGCAGCGTAGGGGGGACAACGGCTGAAAAACTGTTTTTT. Translated, it gives CASSVGGTTAEKLFF.